This passage covers 18 T cell receptor beta chains from one sample sequenced in a study of shared clonotypes between healthy human individuals. The protocol was immunoSEQ multiplex PCR, while the TCRdb copy is restricted to in-frame clones and leaves out a portion. The table lists around 2.1 million clones, 85% to 95% of them singletons, with about 1.5% in the top ten. As defined, naive CD8 cells were CD45RO-negative and positively selected for CCR7, with terminally differentiated effector memory CD45RA+ cells excluded. Sequencing was done on a sample of naive CD8+ T cells from PBMCs. These receptors all stem from a man younger than 35 in good health. Some clones in this sample may be carry-over from other donors' samples.

CDR3 in amino acids: CASSPGQGISYEQYF. The CDR3 coding sequence is TGTGCCAGCAGCCCGGGACAGGGGATCTCCTACGAGCAGTACTTC. The V and J genes are TRBV11-2 and TRBJ2-7; 10 bases are a match to TRBD1. The CDR3 is 15 residues long. V was clipped by 5 bases and J by 0 bases; unmatched bases: 4. CDR1 SGHAT and CDR2 FQNNGV come from the germline V gene.

CDR3 sequence (DNA): TGCGCCAGCAGCTTTGGGGTGAACGAGCAGTACTTC. Protein sequence: CASSFGVNEQYF. The chain links TRBV5-1 to TRBJ2-7; D is unclear. The CDR3 length is 12 residues. Germline-derived CDR1 and CDR2 are SGHRS and YFSETQ. V was pared by 2 bases and J by 5 bases, with 8 bases between.

The V and J genes are TRBV27 and TRBJ2-1, with 7 bases fitting TRBD2. Trimming cost V 0 bases and J 7 bases; bases outside gene matches: 6. Germline V lookup: CDR1 MNHEY, CDR2 SMNVEV (reference sequence). This CDR3 is built from 15 residues. The CDR3 DNA follows: TGTGCCAGCAGTTTATCGGGAGGACTAGAAAATGAGCAGTTCTTC. The encoded protein is CASSLSGGLENEQFF.

The rearrangement joins TRBV11-2 to TRBJ1-6; D call uncertain. The CDR3 is made up of 14 amino acids. The V and J ends lost 3 bases and 5 bases respectively, with 8 bases between them. Germline values: CDR1 SGHAT, CDR2 FQNNGV. DNA of the CDR3: TGTGCCAGCAGCTTTAGGCAGAATAATTCACCCCTCCACTTT. Translated, it gives CASSFRQNNSPLHF.

In DNA, the CDR3 is TGCGCCAGCAGCCAGGGGGCAACAGAGAGGACTGAAGCTTTCTTT. Its protein product is CASSQGATERTEAFF. The chain joins TRBV4-3 to TRBJ1-1, with D maybe TRBD1 (6 bases). V shed 3 bases and J shed 5 bases, with 16 bases lying between them. Looked up from germline, CDR1 is LGHNA and CDR2 is YSLEER. The CDR3 sequence is 15 residues long.

V and J are TRBV6-5 and TRBJ2-7; D might be TRBD2 (6 bases). The CDR3 spans 14 residues. V lost 5 bases to trimming and J lost 2 bases, with 13 bases between them. Germline CDR1 MNHEY, CDR2 SVGAGI. Here the CDR3 reads CASSTMGLAYEQYF. The CDR3, as DNA: TGTGCCAGCAGTACCATGGGACTTGCCTACGAGCAGTACTTC.

The V and J genes are TRBV21-1 and TRBJ1-2. TRBV21-1 is designated a pseudogene. The CDR3 has 12 residues. CDR3 residues: CATPCATSCYTF. The CDR3 DNA reads TGTGCCACCCCGTGCGCAACTAGCTGCTACACCTTC.

CDR3 protein: CATREGTDGNTIYF. CDR3 nucleotide sequence: TGTGCCACGAGGGAGGGGACAGATGGAAACACCATATATTTT. The chain has TRBV27 and TRBJ1-3, with 7 bases matching TRBD1. The CDR3 length is 14 residues. Per germline, CDR1 MNHEY and CDR2 SMNVEV (reference sequence). Trimming cost V 10 bases and J 3 bases; bases outside gene matches: 9.

This chain joins TRBV2 and TRBJ2-7; 8 bases align to TRBD1. V shed 3 bases, J shed 1 base, and the junction held 11 bases outside the gene matches. Germline values: CDR1 SNHLY, CDR2 FYNNEI. The CDR3 has 17 residues. CDR3 coding DNA: TGTGCCAGCAGTGACCTGGGACAGGCCTATCCGTCCTACGAGCAGTACTTC. Translated: CASSDLGQAYPSYEQYF. The whole variable domain, filled in from reference TRBV2 and TRBJ2-7, reads EPEVTQTPSHQVTQMGQEVILRCVPISNHLYFYWYRQILGQKVEFLVSFYNNEISEKSEIFDDQFSVERPDGSNFTLKIRSTKLEDSAMYFCASSDLGQAYPSYEQYFGPGTRLTVT.

The rearrangement uses TRBV7-9 and TRBJ2-1; a weak D match, TRBD2 (6 bases). Trimming removed 9 bases from V and 0 bases from J, with 15 bases in between. The CDR3 has 15 amino acids. Germline V gene lookup returns CDR1 SEHNR and CDR2 FQNEAQ (reference sequence). CDR3 in DNA: TGTGCCAGTACCGCGGGGCCGAGCTCCTACAATGAGCAGTTCTTC. Protein sequence: CASTAGPSSYNEQFF.

The chain links TRBV7-9 to TRBJ1-2; D is ambiguous. Germline values: CDR1 SEHNR, CDR2 FQNEAQ (reference sequence). This CDR3 comprises 13 residues. V lost 5 bases and J 1 base, leaving 8 bases between the germline ends. CDR3 region: CASSPIINYGYTF. The CDR3 DNA follows: TGTGCCAGCAGCCCAATTATTAACTATGGCTACACCTTC.

The CDR3 nucleotides are TGTGCCAGTAGCGCCATAGCGGGAGGGAACACCGGGGAGCTGTTTTTT. Translation gives CASSAIAGGNTGELFF. The V call is TRBV19, the J call TRBJ2-2, with TRBD2 identical over 10 bases. With V trimmed by 6 bases and J by 1 base, 5 bases remained unmatched. This CDR3 spans 16 amino acids. Germline assignment: CDR1 LNHDA and CDR2 SQIVND (reference sequence). Together with reference TRBV19 and TRBJ2-2, the CDR3 gives the full variable domain: DGGITQSPKYLFRKEGQNVTLSCEQNLNHDAMYWYRQDPGQGLRLIYYSQIVNDFQKGDIAEGYSVSREKKESFPLTVTSAQKNPTAFYLCASSAIAGGNTGELFFGEGSRLTVL.

V is TRBV7-2 and J is TRBJ2-5; TRBD2 aligns across 8 bases. The CDR3 has 17 residues. After removal of 1 base from V and 0 bases from J, the junction contained 7 bases not matched to a gene. The V gene's germline CDR1 is SGHTA and CDR2 FQGNSA. The CDR3 reads CASSLGHASGYQETQYF. Written as DNA, the CDR3 is TGTGCCAGCAGCTTAGGTCACGCTAGCGGGTACCAAGAGACCCAGTACTTC.

Note on this clone: Other DNA sequences in the same sample also yield this CDR3. The gene calls are TRBV28 and TRBJ2-7; D possibly corresponds to TRBD1 (6 bases). The germline CDR1 and CDR2 sequences are MDHEN and SYDVKM. The CDR3 loop spans 13 amino acids. V lost 8 bases and J lost 1, with 12 bases in between. The CDR3 here is CASSQGFSYEQYF. The CDR3 DNA sequence: TGTGCCAGCTCCCAGGGGTTTTCCTACGAGCAGTACTTC. The full variable domain, completed using reference TRBV28 and TRBJ2-7, is DVKVTQSSRYLVKRTGEKVFLECVQDMDHENMFWYRQDPGLGLRLIYFSYDVKMKEKGDIPEGYSVSREKKERFSLILESASTNQTSMYLCASSQGFSYEQYFGPGTRLTVT.

The chain combines TRBV27 with TRBJ2-7; 10 bases are shared with TRBD1. The CDR3 loop spans 14 amino acids. CDR1 and CDR2 (germline): MNHEY, SMNVEV (reference sequence). Losses at the gene ends were 7 bases for V and 2 bases for J; bases not matched to a gene: 5. The CDR3 DNA sequence: TGTGCCAGCAAGGGACAGGGGAACCCCTACGAGCAGTACTTC. Translated, it gives CASKGQGNPYEQYF.

J is TRBJ2-5 and V is TRBV28; tentative D call: TRBD1 (8 bases). Trimming shortened V by 6 bases and J by 2 bases, and 16 bases separated the two germline ends. The CDR3 runs 15 residues. Germline assignment: CDR1 MDHEN and CDR2 SYDVKM. The CDR3 DNA reads TGTGCCAGCAGACCTGGACAGGGAGGGCAAGAGACCCAGTACTTC. As protein: CASRPGQGGQETQYF. Complete variable domain (other parts from reference TRBV28 and TRBJ2-5): DVKVTQSSRYLVKRTGEKVFLECVQDMDHENMFWYRQDPGLGLRLIYFSYDVKMKEKGDIPEGYSVSREKKERFSLILESASTNQTSMYLCASRPGQGGQETQYFGPGTRLLVL.

The chain combines TRBV11-2 with TRBJ1-1; no definite D call. This CDR3 comprises 15 residues. V shed 1 base and J shed 0 bases, with 9 bases lying between them. The germline gives CDR1 SGHAT, CDR2 FQNNGV. The CDR3 region is CASSLGPGLNTEAFF. CDR3 DNA sequence: TGTGCCAGCAGCTTAGGCCCAGGTTTGAACACTGAAGCTTTCTTT.

The chain has TRBV27 and TRBJ2-4, with TRBD2 as a possible D gene (6 bases). The CDR3 spans 19 residues. Germline CDR1 reads MNHEY; CDR2 reads SMNVEV (reference sequence). Trimming left V 3 bases short and J 3 bases short, with 24 bases between. CDR3 loop: CASSFSWGEPGLVKNIQYF. CDR3 sequence (DNA): TGTGCCAGCAGTTTTTCCTGGGGGGAGCCCGGGCTTGTCAAAAACATTCAGTACTTC.